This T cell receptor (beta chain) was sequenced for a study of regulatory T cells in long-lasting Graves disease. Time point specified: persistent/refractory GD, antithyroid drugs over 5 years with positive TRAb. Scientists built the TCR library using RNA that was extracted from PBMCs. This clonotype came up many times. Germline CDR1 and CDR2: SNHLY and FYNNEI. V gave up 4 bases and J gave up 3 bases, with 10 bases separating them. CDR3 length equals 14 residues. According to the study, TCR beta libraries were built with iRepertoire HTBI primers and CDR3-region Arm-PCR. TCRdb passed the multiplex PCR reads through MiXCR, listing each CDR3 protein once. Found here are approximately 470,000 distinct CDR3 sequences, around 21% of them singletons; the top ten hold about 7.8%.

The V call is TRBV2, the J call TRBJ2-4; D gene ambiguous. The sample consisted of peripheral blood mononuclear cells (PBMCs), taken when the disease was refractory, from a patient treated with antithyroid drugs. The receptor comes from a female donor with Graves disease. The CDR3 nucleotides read TGTGCCAGCAGTGTAAAAGGGAACAAAAACATTCAGTACTTC. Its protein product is CASSVKGNKNIQYF.